The entry below gives a single T cell receptor (beta chain) sequence along with its context. This entry is derived from a study of cytotoxic CD8 clonotypes in ibrutinib-treated CLL. Libraries were prepared by immunoSEQ multiplex PCR; TCRdb keeps only in-frame clonotypes and omits some of them. Of approximately 200,000 clones listed, over 60% are singletons. Germline values: CDR1 SGHRS, CDR2 YFSETQ. The CDR3 is 14 amino acids. J gave up 4 bases and V 2 bases, and 5 bases lay outside the gene matches. This chain connects TRBV5-1 to TRBJ1-2; 7 bases align to TRBD1. The TCR comes from a human donor with chronic lymphocytic leukemia. This specimen was PBMCs, taken after 24 months of ibrutinib treatment. For the CDR3, the DNA is TGCGCCAGCAGCTTTGCTACAGGGGTCTATGGCTACACCTTC. Its protein is CASSFATGVYGYTF.